These 12 T cell receptor beta chains originate from one sample sequenced in a study of blood T cell repertoires in COVID-19. Assay used: immunoSEQ multiplex PCR; TCRdb lists only in-frame clones, some missing. The sample carries 250,000 to 300,000 clones, almost 85% recorded once. The source material was peripheral blood. These receptors were taken from a man aged 50-60 years with active or convalescent COVID-19.

The chain is built from TRBV5-1 and TRBJ2-6; D uncertain. Looked up from germline, CDR1 is SGHRS and CDR2 is YFSETQ. The CDR3 has 14 amino acids. V lost 4 bases and J 0 bases, leaving 5 bases between the germline ends. The CDR3 spells CASSQSSGANVLTF. The CDR3, as DNA: TGCGCCAGCAGCCAATCCTCTGGGGCCAACGTCCTGACTTTC.

A few counts support this clone. The chain uses TRBV10-3 and TRBJ2-7; 7 bases are shared with TRBD1. The trim removed 10 bases at V and 3 bases at J, leaving 3 bases unmatched. Germline CDR1 ENHRY, CDR2 SYGVKD. This CDR3 spans 11 amino acids. The CDR3 DNA reads TGTGCCACCGGACAGGACTACGAGCAGTACTTC. Translating gives CATGQDYEQYF.

This rearrangement joins TRBV5-6 to TRBJ2-7; possibly TRBD2 for D (6 bases). This CDR3 comprises 14 residues. Trimming cost V 2 bases and J 8 bases, with 17 bases left between them. Germline V gene data show CDR1 as SGHDT and CDR2 as YYEEEE. The CDR3 sequence is CASSFGTGAAKQYF. As DNA, the CDR3 is TGTGCCAGCAGCTTCGGGACTGGCGCCGCGAAGCAGTACTTC.

A single count supports this clone. The chain employs TRBV11-2 and TRBJ1-6, with 9 positions matching TRBD1. The germline V gene has CDR1 SGHAT and CDR2 FQNNGV. This CDR3 has 16 amino acids. With 4 bases clipped from V and 6 bases from J, the junction kept 7 bases outside the gene matches. The CDR3 DNA sequence: TGTGCCAGCAGCTCGGGGAGGGACAGGGTTAATTCACCCCTCCACTTT. Encoded protein: CASSSGRDRVNSPLHF.

CDR3 sequence: CARIEVSGNTIYF. The CDR3 DNA sequence: TGTGCCCGCATCGAGGTCTCTGGAAACACCATATATTTT. The chain couples TRBV30 to TRBJ1-3; D gene ambiguous. Between the trimmed V and J ends, which lost 8 bases and 0 bases, there was a span of 11 bases. The CDR3 covers 13 residues. The germline gives CDR1 GTSNPN, CDR2 SVGIG (reference sequence).

The chain links TRBV5-1 to TRBJ2-1; 7 bases map to TRBD1. Trimming took 4 bases from V and 5 from J; bases not matched to a gene: 9. Germline CDR1 and CDR2: SGHRS and YFSETQ. This CDR3 comprises 15 residues. The CDR3 protein is CASSPGGRGDNEQFF. The DNA for the CDR3 is TGCGCCAGCAGCCCAGGGGGTAGGGGAGACAATGAGCAGTTCTTC.

This clone was counted only a few times. CDR3 protein: CASSFMGGRSNQPQHF. Written as DNA, the CDR3 is TGTGCCAGCAGCTTTATGGGAGGTCGGAGCAATCAGCCCCAGCATTTT. The chain couples TRBV7-8 to TRBJ1-5; D is unresolved. V was cut by 3 bases and J by 1 base, with 13 bases left in between. This CDR3 spans 16 amino acids. Germline CDR1 reads SGHVS; CDR2 reads FQNEAQ.

The rearrangement joins TRBV5-4 to TRBJ2-7, with 9 bases lining up with TRBD2. The V and J ends lost 0 bases and 6 bases, in that order; junction bases with no gene match: 4. This CDR3 has 14 amino acids. Germline V gene sequence: CDR1 SGHNT, CDR2 YYREEE (reference sequence). CDR3: CASSLAGLAAEQYF. The CDR3 DNA is TGTGCCAGCAGCTTGGCGGGACTAGCAGCCGAGCAGTACTTC.

This clone was detected only once. The V call is TRBV7-3, the J call TRBJ2-1; 10 positions agree with TRBD1. The germline gives CDR1 SGHTA, CDR2 FQGTGA. The CDR3 is 15 amino acids. V dropped 5 bases and J dropped 2; count of bases not matched to a gene: 3. The CDR3 DNA reads TGTGCCAGCAGCAGGGACAGGGGAACCTACAATGAGCAGTTCTTC. It yields the protein CASSRDRGTYNEQFF.

For the CDR3, the DNA is TGTGCCAGCAGCGTTCAGCCGGGAGACATATACAATGAGCAGTTCTTC. Amino acids: CASSVQPGDIYNEQFF. This chain uses TRBV9 with TRBJ2-1, with D perhaps TRBD2 (6 bases). There are 16 residues in the CDR3. Germline V gene data show CDR1 as SGDLS and CDR2 as YYNGEE. With 2 bases removed from V and 4 bases from J, the gap between germline ends came to 16 bases.

The chain employs TRBV3-1 (or the pseudogene TRBV3-2) and TRBJ2-1; TRBD2 matches at 9 bases. J was trimmed by 5 bases and V by 0 bases; bases with no gene match: 5. The CDR3 is 16 amino acids. In germline, CDR1 is LGHDT, CDR2 YNNKEL (reference sequence). The CDR3 is CASSQDRLAVHNEQFF. CDR3 DNA: TGTGCCAGCAGCCAAGACAGACTAGCGGTTCACAATGAGCAGTTCTTC.

In DNA, the CDR3 is TGCGCCAGCAGCCGCGAAGGGGGGGGAGGCACAGATACGCAGTATTTT. Translated, it gives CASSREGGGGTDTQYF. This chain links TRBV4-1 with TRBJ2-3; possibly TRBD2 for D (7 bases). There are 16 residues in the CDR3. The V end lost 4 bases, the J end lost 1 base, and 15 bases lay between the germline ends. Germline V CDR1 and CDR2: MGHRA, YSYEKL.